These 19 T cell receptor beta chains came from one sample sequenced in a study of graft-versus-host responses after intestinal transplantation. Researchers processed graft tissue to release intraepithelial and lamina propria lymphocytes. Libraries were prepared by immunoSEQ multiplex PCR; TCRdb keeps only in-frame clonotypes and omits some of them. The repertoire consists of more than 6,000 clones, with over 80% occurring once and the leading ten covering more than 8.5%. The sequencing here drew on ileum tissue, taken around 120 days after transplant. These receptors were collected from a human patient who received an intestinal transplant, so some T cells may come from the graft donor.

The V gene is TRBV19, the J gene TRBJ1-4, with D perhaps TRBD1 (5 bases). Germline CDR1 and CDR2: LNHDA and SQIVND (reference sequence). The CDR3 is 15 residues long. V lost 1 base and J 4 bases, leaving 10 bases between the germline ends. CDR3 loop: CASSIGQTRNEKLFF. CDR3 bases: TGTGCCAGTAGTATAGGACAGACGCGTAATGAAAAACTGTTTTTT.

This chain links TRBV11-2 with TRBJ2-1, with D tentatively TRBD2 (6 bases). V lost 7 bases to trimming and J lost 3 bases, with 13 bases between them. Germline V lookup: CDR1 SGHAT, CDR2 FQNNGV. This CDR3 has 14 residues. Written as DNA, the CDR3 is TGTGCCAGCAACCACGGGAGACTCTACAATGAGCAGTTCTTC. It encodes CASNHGRLYNEQFF.

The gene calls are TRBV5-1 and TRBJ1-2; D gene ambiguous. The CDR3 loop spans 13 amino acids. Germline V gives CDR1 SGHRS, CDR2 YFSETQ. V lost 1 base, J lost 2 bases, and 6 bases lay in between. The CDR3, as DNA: TGCGCCAGCAGCTTGCTCGGGAACTATGGCTACACCTTC. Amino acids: CASSLLGNYGYTF.

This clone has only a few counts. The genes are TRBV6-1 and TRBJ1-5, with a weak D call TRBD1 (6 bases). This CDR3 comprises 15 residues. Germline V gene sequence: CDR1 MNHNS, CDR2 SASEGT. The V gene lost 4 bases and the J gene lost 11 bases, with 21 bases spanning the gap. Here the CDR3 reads CASSVLGQSLGAQHF. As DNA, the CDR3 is TGTGCCAGCAGTGTACTTGGACAGTCCCTCGGGGCCCAGCATTTT.

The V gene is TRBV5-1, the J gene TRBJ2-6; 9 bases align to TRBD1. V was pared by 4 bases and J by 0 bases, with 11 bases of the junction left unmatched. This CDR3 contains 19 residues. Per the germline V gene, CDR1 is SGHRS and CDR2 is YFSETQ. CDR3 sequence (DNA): TGCGCCAGCAGCCGAACGGCGGGACAGGGCCTCTCTGGGGCCAACGTCCTGACTTTC. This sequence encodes CASSRTAGQGLSGANVLTF.

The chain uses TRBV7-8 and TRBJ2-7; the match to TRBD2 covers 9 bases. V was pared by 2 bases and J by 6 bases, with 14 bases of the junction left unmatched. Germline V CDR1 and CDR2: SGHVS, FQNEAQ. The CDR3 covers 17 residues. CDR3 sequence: CASSLMWFSGSFGEQYF. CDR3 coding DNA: TGTGCCAGCAGCTTAATGTGGTTTAGCGGGAGTTTTGGCGAGCAGTACTTC.

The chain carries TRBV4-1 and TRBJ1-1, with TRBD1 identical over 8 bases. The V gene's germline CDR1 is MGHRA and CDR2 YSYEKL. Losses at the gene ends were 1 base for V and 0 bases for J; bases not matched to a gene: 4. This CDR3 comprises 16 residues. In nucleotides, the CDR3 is TGCGCCAGCAGCCAAGTGACAGGGGTAGTGAACACTGAAGCTTTCTTT. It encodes CASSQVTGVVNTEAFF.

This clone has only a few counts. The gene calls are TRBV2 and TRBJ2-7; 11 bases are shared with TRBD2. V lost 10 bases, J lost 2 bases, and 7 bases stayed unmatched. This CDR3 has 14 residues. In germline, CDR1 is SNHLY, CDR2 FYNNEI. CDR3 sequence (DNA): TGTGCCACCCTTAGTAGCGGGGGGGCCTACGAGCAGTACTTC. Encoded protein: CATLSSGGAYEQYF.

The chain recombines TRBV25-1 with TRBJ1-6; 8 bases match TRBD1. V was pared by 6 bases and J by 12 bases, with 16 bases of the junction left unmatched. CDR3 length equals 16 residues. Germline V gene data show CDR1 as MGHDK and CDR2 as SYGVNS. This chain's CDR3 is CASSPYMQGAREPLHF. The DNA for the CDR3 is TGTGCCAGCAGCCCATACATGCAGGGGGCGCGGGAACCCCTCCACTTT. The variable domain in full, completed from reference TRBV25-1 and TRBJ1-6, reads EADIYQTPRYLVIGTGKKITLECSQTMGHDKMYWYQQDPGMELHLIHYSYGVNSTEKGDLSSESTVSRIRTEHFPLTLESARPSHTSQYLCASSPYMQGAREPLHFGNGTRLTVT.

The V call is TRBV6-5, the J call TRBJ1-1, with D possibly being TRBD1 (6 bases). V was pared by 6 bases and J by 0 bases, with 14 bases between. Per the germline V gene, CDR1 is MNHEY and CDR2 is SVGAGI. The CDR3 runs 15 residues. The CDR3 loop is CASSRQAGMNTEAFF. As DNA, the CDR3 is TGTGCCAGCAGCCGACAGGCGGGAATGAACACTGAAGCTTTCTTT.

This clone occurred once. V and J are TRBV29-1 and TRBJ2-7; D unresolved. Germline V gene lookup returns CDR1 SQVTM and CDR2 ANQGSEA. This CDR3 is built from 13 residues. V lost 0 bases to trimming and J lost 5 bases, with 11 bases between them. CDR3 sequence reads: CSVEDVKAHEQYF. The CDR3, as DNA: TGCAGCGTTGAAGATGTTAAGGCCCACGAGCAGTACTTC.

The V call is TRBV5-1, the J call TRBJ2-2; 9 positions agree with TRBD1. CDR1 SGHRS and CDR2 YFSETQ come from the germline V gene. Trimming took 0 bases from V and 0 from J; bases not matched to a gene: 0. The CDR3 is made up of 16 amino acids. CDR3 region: CASSLGQGANTGELFF. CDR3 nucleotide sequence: TGCGCCAGCAGCTTGGGACAGGGGGCGAACACCGGGGAGCTGTTTTTT.

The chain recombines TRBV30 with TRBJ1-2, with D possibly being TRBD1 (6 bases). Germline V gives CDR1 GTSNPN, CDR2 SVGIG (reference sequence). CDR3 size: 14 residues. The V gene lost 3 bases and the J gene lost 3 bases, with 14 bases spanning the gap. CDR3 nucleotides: TGTGCCTGGAGAGTAGCGGGGGGCGACTATGGCTACACCTTC. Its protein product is CAWRVAGGDYGYTF.

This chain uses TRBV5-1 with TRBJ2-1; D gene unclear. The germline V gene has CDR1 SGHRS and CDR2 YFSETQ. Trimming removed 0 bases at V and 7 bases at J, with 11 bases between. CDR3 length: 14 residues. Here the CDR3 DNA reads TGCGCCAGCAGCTTGGACTCGGTAGTGAATGAGCAGTTCTTC. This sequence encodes CASSLDSVVNEQFF.

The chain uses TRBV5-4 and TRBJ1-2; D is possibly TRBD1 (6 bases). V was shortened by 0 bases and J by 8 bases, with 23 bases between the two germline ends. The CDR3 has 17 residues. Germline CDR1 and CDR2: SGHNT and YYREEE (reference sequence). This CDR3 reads CASSLDTGARGSNGYTF. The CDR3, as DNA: TGTGCCAGCAGCTTGGATACGGGGGCGCGGGGGTCTAACGGCTACACCTTC.

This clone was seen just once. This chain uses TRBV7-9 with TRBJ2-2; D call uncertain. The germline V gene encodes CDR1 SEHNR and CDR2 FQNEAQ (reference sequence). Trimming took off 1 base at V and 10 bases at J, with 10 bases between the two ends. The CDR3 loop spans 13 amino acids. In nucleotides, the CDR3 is TGTGCCAGCAGCTTAGATACCCGTGAGGAGCTGTTTTTT. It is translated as CASSLDTREELFF.

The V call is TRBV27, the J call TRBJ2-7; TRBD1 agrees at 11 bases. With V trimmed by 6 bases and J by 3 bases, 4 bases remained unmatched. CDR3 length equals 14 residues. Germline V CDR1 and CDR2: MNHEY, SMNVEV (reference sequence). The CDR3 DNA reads TGTGCCAGCAGATCCGGGACAGGGGGCTACGAGCAGTACTTC. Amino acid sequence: CASRSGTGGYEQYF.

CDR3 bases: TGCGCCAGCAGTGAAGGAATCAACTATGGCTACACCTTC. It codes for CASSEGINYGYTF. The chain couples TRBV10-1 to TRBJ1-2; D is undetermined. V lost 3 bases to trimming and J lost 2 bases, with 7 bases between them. CDR3 length: 13 residues. Germline lookup yields CDR1 WNHNN and CDR2 SYGVQD (reference sequence).

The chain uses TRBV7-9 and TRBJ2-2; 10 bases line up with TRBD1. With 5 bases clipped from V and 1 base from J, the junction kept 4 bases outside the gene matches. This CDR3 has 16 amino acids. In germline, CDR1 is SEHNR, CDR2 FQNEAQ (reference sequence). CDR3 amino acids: CASSRRDRGNTGELFF. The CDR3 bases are TGTGCCAGCAGCCGCCGGGACAGGGGGAACACCGGGGAGCTGTTTTTT.